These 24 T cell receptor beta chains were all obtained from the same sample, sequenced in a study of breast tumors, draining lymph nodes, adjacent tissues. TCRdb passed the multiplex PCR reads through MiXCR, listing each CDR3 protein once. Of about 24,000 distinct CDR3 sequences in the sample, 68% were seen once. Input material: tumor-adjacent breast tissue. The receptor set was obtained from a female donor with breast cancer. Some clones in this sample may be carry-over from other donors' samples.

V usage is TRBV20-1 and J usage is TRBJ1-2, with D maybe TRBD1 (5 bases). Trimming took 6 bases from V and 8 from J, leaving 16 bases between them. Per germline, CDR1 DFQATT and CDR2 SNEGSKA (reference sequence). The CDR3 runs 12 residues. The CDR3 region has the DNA TGCAGTGCGCCCGGACAAGGGATAGGCTACACCTTC. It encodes CSAPGQGIGYTF.

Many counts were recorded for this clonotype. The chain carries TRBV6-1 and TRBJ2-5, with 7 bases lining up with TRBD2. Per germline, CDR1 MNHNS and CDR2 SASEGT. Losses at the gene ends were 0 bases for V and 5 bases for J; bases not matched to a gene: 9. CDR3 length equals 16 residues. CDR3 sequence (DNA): TGTGCCAGCAGTGAAGCGGCTAGCGGTGGGAGGGAGACCCAGTACTTC. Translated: CASSEAASGGRETQYF.

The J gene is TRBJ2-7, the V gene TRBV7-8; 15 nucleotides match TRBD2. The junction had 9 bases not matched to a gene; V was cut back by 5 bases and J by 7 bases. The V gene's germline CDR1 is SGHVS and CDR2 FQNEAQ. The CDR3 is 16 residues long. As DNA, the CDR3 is TGTGCCAGCAGCCCCCGGACTAGCGGGAGGGCGGGGGAGCAGTACTTC. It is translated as CASSPRTSGRAGEQYF. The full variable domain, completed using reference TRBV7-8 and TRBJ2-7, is GAGVSQSPRYKVAKRGQDVALRCDPISGHVSLFWYQQALGQGPEFLTYFQNEAQLDKSGLPSDRFFAERPEGSVSTLKIQRTQQEDSAVYLCASSPRTSGRAGEQYFGPGTRLTVT.

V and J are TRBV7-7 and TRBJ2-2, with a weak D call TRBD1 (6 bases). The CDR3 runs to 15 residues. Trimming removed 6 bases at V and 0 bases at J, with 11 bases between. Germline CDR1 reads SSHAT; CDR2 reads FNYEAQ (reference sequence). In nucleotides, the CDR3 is TGTGCCAGCAGGGCCGGGACAACGAACACCGGGGAGCTGTTTTTT. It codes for CASRAGTTNTGELFF.

DNA for the CDR3: TGTGCCAGCAGTTACTCGAGGACTAGCGGTTCCTACGAGCAGTACTTC. It specifies CASSYSRTSGSYEQYF. The gene calls are TRBV6-6 and TRBJ2-7; 10 bases line up with TRBD2. With V trimmed by 0 bases and J by 1 base, 3 bases remained unmatched. CDR1 is MNHNY and CDR2 is SVGAGI in the germline V gene (reference sequence). This CDR3 has 16 residues.

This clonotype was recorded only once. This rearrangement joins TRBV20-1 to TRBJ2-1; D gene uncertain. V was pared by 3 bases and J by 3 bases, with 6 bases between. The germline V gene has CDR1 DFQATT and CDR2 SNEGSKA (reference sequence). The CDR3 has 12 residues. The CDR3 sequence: CSARLGYNEQFF. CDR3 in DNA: TGCAGTGCTAGGTTGGGCTACAATGAGCAGTTCTTC.

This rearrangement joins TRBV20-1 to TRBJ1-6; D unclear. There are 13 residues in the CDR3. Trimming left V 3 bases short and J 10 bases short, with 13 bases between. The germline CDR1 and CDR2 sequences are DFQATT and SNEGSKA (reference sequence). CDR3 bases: TGCAGTGCTAGCCCCTCCGGTTGGTCACCCCTCCACTTT. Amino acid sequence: CSASPSGWSPLHF.

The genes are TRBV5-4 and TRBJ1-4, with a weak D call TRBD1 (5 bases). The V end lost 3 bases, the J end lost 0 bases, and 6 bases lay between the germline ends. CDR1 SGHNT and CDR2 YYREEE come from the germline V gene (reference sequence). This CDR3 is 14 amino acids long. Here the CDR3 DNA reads TGTGCCAGCAGCTGGGGACCAACTAATGAAAAACTGTTTTTT. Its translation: CASSWGPTNEKLFF.

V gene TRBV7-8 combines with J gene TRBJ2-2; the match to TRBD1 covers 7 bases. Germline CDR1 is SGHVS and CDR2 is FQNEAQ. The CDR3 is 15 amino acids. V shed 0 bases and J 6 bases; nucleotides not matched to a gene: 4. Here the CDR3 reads CASSLASQGAGELFF. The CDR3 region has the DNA TGTGCCAGCAGCTTAGCGAGTCAGGGGGCCGGGGAGCTGTTTTTT.

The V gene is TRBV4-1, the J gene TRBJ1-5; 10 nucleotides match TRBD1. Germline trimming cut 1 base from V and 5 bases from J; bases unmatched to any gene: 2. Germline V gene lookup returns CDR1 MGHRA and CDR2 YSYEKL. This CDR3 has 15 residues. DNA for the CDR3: TGCGCCAGCAGCCAAGGGGGACAGGGGCATCAGCCCCAGCATTTT. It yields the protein CASSQGGQGHQPQHF.

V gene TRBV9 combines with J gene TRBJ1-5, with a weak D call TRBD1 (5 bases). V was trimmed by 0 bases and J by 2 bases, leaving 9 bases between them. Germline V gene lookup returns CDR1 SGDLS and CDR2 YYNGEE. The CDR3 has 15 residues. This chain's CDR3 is CASSVGGAGNQPQHF. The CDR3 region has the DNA TGTGCCAGCAGCGTAGGTGGGGCGGGCAATCAGCCCCAGCATTTT.

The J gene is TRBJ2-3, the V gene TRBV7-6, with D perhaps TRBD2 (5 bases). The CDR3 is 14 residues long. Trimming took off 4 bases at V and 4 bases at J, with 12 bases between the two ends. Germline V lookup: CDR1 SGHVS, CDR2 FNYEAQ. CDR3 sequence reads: CASSSGWFPDTQYF. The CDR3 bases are TGTGCCAGCAGCTCGGGATGGTTCCCAGATACGCAGTATTTT.

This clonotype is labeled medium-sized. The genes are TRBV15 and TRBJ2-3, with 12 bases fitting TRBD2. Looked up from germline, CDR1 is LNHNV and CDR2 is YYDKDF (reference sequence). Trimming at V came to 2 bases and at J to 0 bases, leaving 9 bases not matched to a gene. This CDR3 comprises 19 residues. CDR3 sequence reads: CATSRRGLAGGLSTDTQYF. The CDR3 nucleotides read TGTGCCACCAGCAGAAGGGGGCTAGCGGGAGGGCTAAGCACAGATACGCAGTATTTT.

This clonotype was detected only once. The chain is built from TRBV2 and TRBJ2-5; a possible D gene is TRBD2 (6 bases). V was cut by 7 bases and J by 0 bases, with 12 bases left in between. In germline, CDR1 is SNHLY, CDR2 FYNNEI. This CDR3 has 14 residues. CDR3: CASTRGDYQETQYF. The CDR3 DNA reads TGTGCCAGCACCCGAGGGGACTACCAAGAGACCCAGTACTTC.

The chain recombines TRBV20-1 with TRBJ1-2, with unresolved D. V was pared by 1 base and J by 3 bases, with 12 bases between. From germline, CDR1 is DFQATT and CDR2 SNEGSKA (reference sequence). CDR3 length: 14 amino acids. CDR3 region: CSARVGGSYYGYTF. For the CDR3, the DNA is TGCAGTGCTAGAGTGGGAGGGTCTTACTATGGCTACACCTTC.

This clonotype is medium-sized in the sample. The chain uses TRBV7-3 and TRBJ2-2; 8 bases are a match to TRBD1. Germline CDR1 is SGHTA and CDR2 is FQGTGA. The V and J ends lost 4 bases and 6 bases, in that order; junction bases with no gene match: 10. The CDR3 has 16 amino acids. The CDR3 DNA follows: TGTGCCAGCAGCTCGCAGGGGGCGCTAAGTGCCGGGGAGCTGTTTTTT. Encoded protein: CASSSQGALSAGELFF. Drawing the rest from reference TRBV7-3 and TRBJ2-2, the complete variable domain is GAGVSQTPSNKVTEKGKYVELRCDPISGHTALYWYRQSLGQGPEFLIYFQGTGAADDSGLPNDRFFAVRPEGSVSTLKIQRTERGDSAVYLCASSSQGALSAGELFFGEGSRLTVL.

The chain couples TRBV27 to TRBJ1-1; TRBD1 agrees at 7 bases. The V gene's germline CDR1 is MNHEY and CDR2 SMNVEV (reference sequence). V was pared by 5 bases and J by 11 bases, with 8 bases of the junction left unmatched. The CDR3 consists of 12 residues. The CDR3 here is CASSNLGGWAFF. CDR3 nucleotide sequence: TGTGCCAGCAGTAATCTAGGGGGCTGGGCTTTCTTT.

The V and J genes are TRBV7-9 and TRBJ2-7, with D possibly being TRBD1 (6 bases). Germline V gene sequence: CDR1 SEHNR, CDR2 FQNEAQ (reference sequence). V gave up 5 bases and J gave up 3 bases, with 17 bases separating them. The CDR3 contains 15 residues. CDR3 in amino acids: CASSTRDIGDYEQYF. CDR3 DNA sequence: TGTGCCAGCAGCACCCGGGACATTGGGGACTACGAGCAGTACTTC.

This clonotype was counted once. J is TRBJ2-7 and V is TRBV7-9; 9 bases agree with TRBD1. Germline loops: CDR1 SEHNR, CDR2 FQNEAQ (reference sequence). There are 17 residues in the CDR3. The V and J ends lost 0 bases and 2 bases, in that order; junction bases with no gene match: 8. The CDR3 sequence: CASSLAGWGQGAYEQYF. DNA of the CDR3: TGTGCCAGCAGCTTAGCAGGGTGGGGACAGGGTGCCTACGAGCAGTACTTC.

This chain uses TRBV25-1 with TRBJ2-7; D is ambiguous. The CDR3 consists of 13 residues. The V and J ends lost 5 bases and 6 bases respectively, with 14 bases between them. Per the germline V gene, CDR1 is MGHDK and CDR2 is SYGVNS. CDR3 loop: CASSLDPFGEQYF. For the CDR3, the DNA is TGTGCCAGCAGTTTGGACCCTTTTGGCGAGCAGTACTTC.

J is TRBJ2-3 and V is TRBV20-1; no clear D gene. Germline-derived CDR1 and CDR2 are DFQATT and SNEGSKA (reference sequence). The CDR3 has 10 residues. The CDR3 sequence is CSAAGDTQYF. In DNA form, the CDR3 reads TGCAGCGCCGCAGGCGATACGCAGTATTTT.

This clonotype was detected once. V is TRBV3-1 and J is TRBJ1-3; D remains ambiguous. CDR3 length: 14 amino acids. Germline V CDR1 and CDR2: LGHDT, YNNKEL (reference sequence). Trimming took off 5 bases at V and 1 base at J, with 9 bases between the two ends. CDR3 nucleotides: TGTGCCAGCAGCACCTCTATGTCTGGAAACACCATATATTTT. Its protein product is CASSTSMSGNTIYF. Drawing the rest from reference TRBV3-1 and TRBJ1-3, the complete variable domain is DTAVSQTPKYLVTQMGNDKSIKCEQNLGHDTMYWYKQDSKKFLKIMFSYNNKELIINETVPNRFSPKSPDKAHLNLHINSLELGDSAVYFCASSTSMSGNTIYFGEGSWLTVV.

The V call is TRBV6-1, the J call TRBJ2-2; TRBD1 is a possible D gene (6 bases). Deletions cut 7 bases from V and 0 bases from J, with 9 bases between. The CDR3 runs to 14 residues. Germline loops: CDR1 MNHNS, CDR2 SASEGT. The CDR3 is CASNRVTNTGELFF. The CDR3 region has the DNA TGTGCCAGCAACAGGGTAACGAACACCGGGGAGCTGTTTTTT.

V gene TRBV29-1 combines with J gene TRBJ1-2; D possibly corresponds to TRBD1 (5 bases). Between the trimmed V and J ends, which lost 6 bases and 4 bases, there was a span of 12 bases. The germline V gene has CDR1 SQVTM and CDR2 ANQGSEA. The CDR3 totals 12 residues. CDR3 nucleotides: TGCAGCGTCGATGCAGGGTCCTATGGCTACACCTTC. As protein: CSVDAGSYGYTF.